This T cell receptor (beta chain) was sequenced during a study of OX40 agonist ivuxolimab in advanced cancers. Across the whole study: Ivuxolimab, which is an agonistic anti-OX40 (CD134) antibody, was administered to the patients. A male proportion of just over 80% was recorded, with mean age approximately 57 years and range 23 to 79.

Some clones are missing from TCRdb's copy, which holds only in-frame ones; the method was immunoSEQ multiplex PCR. The sample includes about 83,000 clones, around nine tenths of them seen just once. CDR1 and CDR2 (germline): LNHDA, SQIVND (reference sequence). V lost 5 bases and J lost 5, with 22 bases in between. This CDR3 has 17 amino acids. Peripheral blood came from all dose cohorts at three timepoints. The rearrangement links TRBV19 to TRBJ2-1; D possibly corresponds to TRBD2 (6 bases). The source was CD4+ or CD8+ T cells sorted from blood, collected in a trial of the OX40 agonist ivuxolimab. This receptor was taken from an adult with an advanced solid tumor such as melanoma, head and neck, liver or kidney cancer. CDR3 DNA sequence: TGTGCCAGTAGTTACACCGGGGCCGTCGGAGGGAACAATGAGCAGTTCTTC. Residues: CASSYTGAVGGNNEQFF. Together with reference TRBV19 and TRBJ2-1, the CDR3 gives the full variable domain: DGGITQSPKYLFRKEGQNVTLSCEQNLNHDAMYWYRQDPGQGLRLIYYSQIVNDFQKGDIAEGYSVSREKKESFPLTVTSAQKNPTAFYLCASSYTGAVGGNNEQFFGPGTRLTVL.